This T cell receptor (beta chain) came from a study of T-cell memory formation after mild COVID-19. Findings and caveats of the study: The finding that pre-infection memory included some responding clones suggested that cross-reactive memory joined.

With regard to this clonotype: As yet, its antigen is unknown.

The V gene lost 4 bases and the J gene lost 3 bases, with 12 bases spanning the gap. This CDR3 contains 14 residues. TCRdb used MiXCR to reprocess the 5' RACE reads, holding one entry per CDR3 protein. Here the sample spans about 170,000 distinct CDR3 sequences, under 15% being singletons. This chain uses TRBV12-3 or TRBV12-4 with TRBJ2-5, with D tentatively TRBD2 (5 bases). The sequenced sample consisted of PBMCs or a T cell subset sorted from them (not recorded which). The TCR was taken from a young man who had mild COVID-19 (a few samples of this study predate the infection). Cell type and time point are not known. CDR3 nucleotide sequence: TGTGCCAGCAGTTCGAGAATGAGGGAAGAGACCCAGTACTTC. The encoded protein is CASSSRMREETQYF.